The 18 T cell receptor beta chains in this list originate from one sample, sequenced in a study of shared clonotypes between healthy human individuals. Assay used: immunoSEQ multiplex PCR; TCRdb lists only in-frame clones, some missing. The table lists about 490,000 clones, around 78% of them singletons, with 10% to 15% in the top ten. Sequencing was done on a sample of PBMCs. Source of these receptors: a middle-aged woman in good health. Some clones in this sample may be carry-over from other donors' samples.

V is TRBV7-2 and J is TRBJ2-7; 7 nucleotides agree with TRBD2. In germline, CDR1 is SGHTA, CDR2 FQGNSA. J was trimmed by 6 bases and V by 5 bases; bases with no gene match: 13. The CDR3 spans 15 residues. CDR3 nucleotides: TGTGCCAGCAGCACCTCCGGGACTACTGGTCTCGAGCAGTACTTC. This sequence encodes CASSTSGTTGLEQYF.

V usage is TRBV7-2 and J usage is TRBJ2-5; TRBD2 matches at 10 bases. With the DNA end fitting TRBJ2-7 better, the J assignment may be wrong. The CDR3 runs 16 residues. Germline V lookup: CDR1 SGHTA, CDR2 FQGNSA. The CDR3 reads CASSLTALAGVYEQYF. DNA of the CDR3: TGTGCCAGCAGCCTAACAGCTCTAGCGGGAGTATACGAGCAGTACTTC.

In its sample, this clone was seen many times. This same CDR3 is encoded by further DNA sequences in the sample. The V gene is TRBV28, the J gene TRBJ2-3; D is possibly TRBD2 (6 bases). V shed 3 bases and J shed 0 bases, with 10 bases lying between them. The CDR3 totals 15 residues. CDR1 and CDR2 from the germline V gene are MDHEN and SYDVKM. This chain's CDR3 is CASSFDGTSTDTQYF. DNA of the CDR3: TGTGCCAGCAGTTTCGATGGGACTAGCACAGATACGCAGTATTTT.

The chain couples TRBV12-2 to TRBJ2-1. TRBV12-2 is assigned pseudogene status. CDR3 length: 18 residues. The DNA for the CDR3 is TGTGCAAGTCGCTTAGCACGTAACCGGCCAATCCCCTACAATGAGCAGTTCTTC. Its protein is CASRLARNRPIPYNEQFF.

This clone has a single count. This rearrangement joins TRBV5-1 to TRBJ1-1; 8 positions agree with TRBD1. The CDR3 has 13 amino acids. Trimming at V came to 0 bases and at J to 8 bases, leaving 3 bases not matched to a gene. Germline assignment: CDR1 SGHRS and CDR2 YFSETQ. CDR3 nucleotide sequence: TGCGCCAGCAGCTTGGGGGGACAGGAAGAAGCTTTCTTT. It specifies CASSLGGQEEAFF.

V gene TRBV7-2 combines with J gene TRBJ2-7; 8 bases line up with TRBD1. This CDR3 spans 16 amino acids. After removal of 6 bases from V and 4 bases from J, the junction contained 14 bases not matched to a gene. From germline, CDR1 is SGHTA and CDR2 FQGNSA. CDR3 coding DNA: TGTGCCAGCAGACGTCGCACAGGGGGTTCTAGTTACGAGCAGTACTTC. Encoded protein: CASRRRTGGSSYEQYF.

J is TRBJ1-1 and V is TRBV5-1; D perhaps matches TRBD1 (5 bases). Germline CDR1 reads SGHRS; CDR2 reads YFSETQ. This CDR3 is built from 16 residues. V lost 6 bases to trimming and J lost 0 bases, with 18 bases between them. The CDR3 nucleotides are TGCGCCAGCACCAGGGCGGGTACGGGTCTGAACACTGAAGCTTTCTTT. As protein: CASTRAGTGLNTEAFF.

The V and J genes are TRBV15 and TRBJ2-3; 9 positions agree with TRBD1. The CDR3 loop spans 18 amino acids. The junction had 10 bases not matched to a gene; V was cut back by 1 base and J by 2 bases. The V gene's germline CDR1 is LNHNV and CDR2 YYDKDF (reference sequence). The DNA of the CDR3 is TGTGCCACCAGCAGAGGTACGGGACAGGGCCTTTACACAGATACGCAGTATTTT. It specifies CATSRGTGQGLYTDTQYF.

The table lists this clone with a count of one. CDR3 region: CAWSVLGRGVNEKLFF. The CDR3 region has the DNA TGTGCCTGGAGTGTACTCGGCAGGGGCGTTAATGAAAAACTGTTTTTT. The chain combines TRBV30 with TRBJ1-4, with a tentative D call TRBD1 (6 bases). This CDR3 has 16 amino acids. Germline V gives CDR1 GTSNPN, CDR2 SVGIG (reference sequence). Trimming cost V 0 bases and J 4 bases, with 15 bases left between them.

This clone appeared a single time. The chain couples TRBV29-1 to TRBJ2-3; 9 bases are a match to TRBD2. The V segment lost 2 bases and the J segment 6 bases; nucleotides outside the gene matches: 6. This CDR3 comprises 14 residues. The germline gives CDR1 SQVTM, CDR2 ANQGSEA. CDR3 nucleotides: TGCAGCGTTGAAAGCCTAGCGGGACAGGATACGCAGTATTTT. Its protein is CSVESLAGQDTQYF.

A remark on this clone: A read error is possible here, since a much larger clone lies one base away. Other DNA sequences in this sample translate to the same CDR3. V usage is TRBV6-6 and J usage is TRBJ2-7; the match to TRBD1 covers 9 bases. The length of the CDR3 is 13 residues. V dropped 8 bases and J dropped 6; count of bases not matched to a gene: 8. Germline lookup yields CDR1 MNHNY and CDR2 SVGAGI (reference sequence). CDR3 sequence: CASSGQGEGEQYF. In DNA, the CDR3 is TGTGCCAGCTCGGGACAGGGTGAGGGCGAGCAGTACTTC.

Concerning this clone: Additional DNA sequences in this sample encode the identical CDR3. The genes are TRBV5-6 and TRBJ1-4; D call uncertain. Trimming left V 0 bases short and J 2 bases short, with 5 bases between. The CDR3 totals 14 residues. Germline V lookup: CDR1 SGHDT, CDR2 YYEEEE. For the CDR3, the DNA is TGTGCCAGCAGCTTGGGGTCCACTAATGAAAAACTGTTTTTT. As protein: CASSLGSTNEKLFF.

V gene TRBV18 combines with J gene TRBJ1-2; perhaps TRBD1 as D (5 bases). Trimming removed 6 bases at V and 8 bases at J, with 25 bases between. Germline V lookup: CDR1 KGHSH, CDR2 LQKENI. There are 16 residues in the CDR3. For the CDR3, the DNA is TGTGCCAGCTCCCTCGAGGAGGGACCCCGGAGGATGGGCTACACCTTC. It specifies CASSLEEGPRRMGYTF. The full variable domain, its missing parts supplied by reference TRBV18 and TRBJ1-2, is NAGVMQNPRHLVRRRGQEARLRCSPMKGHSHVYWYRQLPEEGLKFMVYLQKENIIDESGMPKERFSAEFPKEGPSILRIQQVVRGDSAAYFCASSLEEGPRRMGYTFGSGTRLTVV.

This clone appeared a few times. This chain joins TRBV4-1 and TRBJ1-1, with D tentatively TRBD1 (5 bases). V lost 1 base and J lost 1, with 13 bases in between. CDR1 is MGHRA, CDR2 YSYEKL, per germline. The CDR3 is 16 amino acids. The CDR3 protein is CASSQAGLTGNTEAFF. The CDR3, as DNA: TGCGCCAGCAGCCAAGCGGGGCTTACAGGGAACACTGAAGCTTTCTTT.

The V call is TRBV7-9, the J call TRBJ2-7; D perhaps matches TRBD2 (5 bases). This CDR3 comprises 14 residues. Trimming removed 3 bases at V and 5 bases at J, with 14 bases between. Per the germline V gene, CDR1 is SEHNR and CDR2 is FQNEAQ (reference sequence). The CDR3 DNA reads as TGTGCCAGCAGCTTGTTTATCGGGGAGAACGAGCAGTACTTC. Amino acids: CASSLFIGENEQYF. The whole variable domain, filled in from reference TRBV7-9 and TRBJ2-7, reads DTGVSQNPRHKITKRGQNVTFRCDPISEHNRLYWYRQTLGQGPEFLTYFQNEAQLEKSRLLSDRFSAERPKGSFSTLEIQRTEQGDSAMYLCASSLFIGENEQYFGPGTRLTVT.

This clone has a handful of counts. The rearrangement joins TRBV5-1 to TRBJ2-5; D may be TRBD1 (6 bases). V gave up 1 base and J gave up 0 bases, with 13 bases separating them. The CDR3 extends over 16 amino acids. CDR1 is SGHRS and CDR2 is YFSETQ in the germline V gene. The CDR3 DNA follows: TGCGCCAGCAGCTTGACGGGGCGGACAGACCAAGAGACCCAGTACTTC. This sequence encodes CASSLTGRTDQETQYF.

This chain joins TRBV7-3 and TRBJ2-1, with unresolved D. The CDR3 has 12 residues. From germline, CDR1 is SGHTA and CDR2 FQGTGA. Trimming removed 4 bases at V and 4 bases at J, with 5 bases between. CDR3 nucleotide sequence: TGTGCCAGCAGCTCCAATTACAATGAGCAGTTCTTC. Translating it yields CASSSNYNEQFF.

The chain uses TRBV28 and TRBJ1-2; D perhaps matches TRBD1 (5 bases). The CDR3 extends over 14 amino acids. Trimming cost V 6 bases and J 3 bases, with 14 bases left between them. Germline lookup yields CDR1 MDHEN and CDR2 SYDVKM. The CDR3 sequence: CASRGAGSHYGYTF. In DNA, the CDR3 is TGTGCCAGCAGGGGAGCAGGGAGTCACTATGGCTACACCTTC.